These 30 T cell receptor beta chains were all obtained from the same sample, sequenced in a study of shared clonotypes between healthy human individuals. The repertoire was sequenced with immunoSEQ multiplex PCR; TCRdb's copy has only in-frame clones and lacks some. The sample holds roughly 640,000 clones, approximately 97% seen once. Sample: naive CD4+ T cells sorted from blood. Subset noted: CD45RA+ positively selected. The receptors were sampled from a woman under 40 in good health.

The chain uses TRBV6-4 and TRBJ2-1; 7 bases are shared with TRBD1. This CDR3 contains 17 residues. The V gene's germline CDR1 is MRHNA and CDR2 SNTAGT. V lost 0 bases, J lost 3 bases, and 8 bases stayed unmatched. The CDR3 protein is CASSDSRSQGHYNEQFF. The CDR3 bases are TGTGCCAGCAGTGACTCGAGGTCACAGGGGCACTACAATGAGCAGTTCTTC.

This clone was picked up one time. The V and J genes are TRBV30 and TRBJ2-3; 9 positions match TRBD1. Losses at the gene ends were 5 bases for V and 2 bases for J; bases not matched to a gene: 8. Germline values: CDR1 GTSNPN, CDR2 SVGIG (reference sequence). The CDR3 is made up of 15 amino acids. CDR3 loop: CAWGVGQGPTDTQYF. For the CDR3, the DNA is TGTGCCTGGGGCGTAGGACAGGGGCCCACAGATACGCAGTATTTT.

This chain connects TRBV25-1 to TRBJ2-7; D possibly corresponds to TRBD2 (7 bases). V gave up 3 bases and J gave up 2 bases, with 14 bases separating them. This CDR3 is 15 amino acids long. CDR1 is MGHDK and CDR2 is SYGVNS in the germline V gene. This CDR3 is CASSELGGGAYEQYF. In DNA, the CDR3 is TGTGCCAGCAGTGAGTTAGGGGGGGGCGCCTACGAGCAGTACTTC.

The chain combines TRBV19 with TRBJ2-1; possibly TRBD1 or TRBD2 for D (5 bases each). Deletions cut 8 bases from V and 0 bases from J, with 14 bases between. Germline values: CDR1 LNHDA, CDR2 SQIVND (reference sequence). The CDR3 runs 15 residues. This chain's CDR3 is CASERGGSSYNEQFF. DNA of the CDR3: TGTGCCAGTGAACGTGGGGGATCCTCCTACAATGAGCAGTTCTTC.

This chain uses TRBV10-3 with TRBJ2-5, with D perhaps matching TRBD1 or TRBD2 (5 bases each). Germline assignment: CDR1 ENHRY and CDR2 SYGVKD. The CDR3 has 12 residues. Trimming stripped 6 bases from V and 4 bases from J, with 9 bases between. DNA of the CDR3: TGTGCCATCAGCGTTGGGGGAGAGACCCAGTACTTC. This gives the protein CAISVGGETQYF.

The CDR3 region is CAGRRGIYEQYF. In DNA, the CDR3 is TGTGCCGGTAGGAGGGGGATATACGAGCAGTACTTC. The chain carries TRBV2 and TRBJ2-7; either TRBD1 or TRBD2 may fit D (6 bases each). The V end lost 11 bases, the J end lost 4 bases, and 15 bases lay between the germline ends. The CDR3 extends over 12 amino acids. Germline values: CDR1 SNHLY, CDR2 FYNNEI.

This clone was observed a single time. This chain connects TRBV6-5 to TRBJ1-1; 9 bases are a match to TRBD1. CDR1 is MNHEY and CDR2 is SVGAGI in the germline V gene. V trimming: 5 bases; J trimming: 10 bases; junction bases outside the gene matches: 5. CDR3 size: 12 residues. The CDR3, as DNA: TGTGCCAGCAGTGGCCGGGACAGGGTAGCTTTCTTT. This translates into CASSGRDRVAFF.

In the case of this clone: The sample contains more than one DNA sequence encoding this CDR3. The rearrangement links TRBV5-1 to TRBJ1-1; a possible D gene is TRBD1 (5 bases). This CDR3 has 13 amino acids. The germline V and J ends were trimmed by 3 bases and 2 bases, with 8 bases remaining between them. Germline loops: CDR1 SGHRS, CDR2 YFSETQ. In nucleotides, the CDR3 is TGCGCCAGCAGCTCGACAGTTAACACTGAAGCTTTCTTT. Residues: CASSSTVNTEAFF.

The chain uses TRBV28 and TRBJ1-1, with D possibly matching TRBD1 (6 bases). In germline, CDR1 is MDHEN, CDR2 SYDVKM. CDR3 length equals 13 residues. With 4 bases removed from V and 4 bases from J, the gap between germline ends came to 10 bases. CDR3 residues: CASSSGVSTEAFF. CDR3 DNA sequence: TGTGCCAGCAGTTCAGGGGTAAGCACTGAAGCTTTCTTT.

The chain combines TRBV18 with TRBJ2-7; the D gene is possibly TRBD2 (5 bases). The CDR3 length is 16 residues. V was trimmed by 4 bases and J by 0 bases, leaving 16 bases between them. Germline V CDR1 and CDR2: KGHSH, LQKENI. The CDR3 is CASSRASGEVSYEQYF. The DNA for the CDR3 is TGTGCCAGCTCACGAGCAAGCGGAGAAGTCTCCTACGAGCAGTACTTC.

The chain links TRBV11-2 to TRBJ2-1; 7 bases line up with TRBD2. With V trimmed by 2 bases and J by 4 bases, 8 bases remained unmatched. Looked up from germline, CDR1 is SGHAT and CDR2 is FQNNGV. The CDR3 loop spans 16 amino acids. CDR3 bases: TGTGCCAGCAGCTTATCGCTAGCGGAAGGATACAATGAGCAGTTCTTC. Its translation is CASSLSLAEGYNEQFF.

This clone was detected once. The chain combines TRBV28 with TRBJ1-2, with D tentatively TRBD1 (5 bases). Trimming pared 1 base from V and 4 bases from J, leaving 19 bases between. Germline-derived CDR1 and CDR2 are MDHEN and SYDVKM. The CDR3 totals 17 residues. The CDR3 DNA is TGTGCCAGCAGTTTATCAGGGCCAAGTCAATCCTCCTATGGCTACACCTTC. Amino acids: CASSLSGPSQSSYGYTF.

V usage is TRBV11-2 and J usage is TRBJ2-1, with 8 bases fitting TRBD2. The trim removed 5 bases at V and 6 bases at J, leaving 9 bases unmatched. The length of the CDR3 is 15 residues. Germline CDR1 and CDR2: SGHAT and FQNNGV. CDR3 region: CASSRTVGTSNEQFF. CDR3 DNA: TGTGCCAGCAGCCGCACCGTAGGGACTAGCAATGAGCAGTTCTTC. The full variable domain, with the rest looked up from reference TRBV11-2 and TRBJ2-1, is EAGVAQSPRYKIIEKRQSVAFWCNPISGHATLYWYQQILGQGPKLLIQFQNNGVVDDSQLPKDRFSAERLKGVDSTLKIQPAKLEDSAVYLCASSRTVGTSNEQFFGPGTRLTVL.

The chain carries TRBV28 and TRBJ1-2, with TRBD1 as a possible D gene (5 bases). Germline V gene data show CDR1 as MDHEN and CDR2 as SYDVKM. The V gene lost 2 bases and the J gene lost 9 bases, with 16 bases spanning the gap. This CDR3 has 14 residues. The CDR3 is CASSLNARVLSYTF. Written as DNA, the CDR3 is TGTGCCAGCAGTTTAAACGCCAGGGTCTTAAGCTACACCTTC.

V is TRBV5-4 and J is TRBJ1-6; D is unresolved. This CDR3 has 14 residues. The V gene's germline CDR1 is SGHNT and CDR2 YYREEE (reference sequence). V lost 0 bases and J 5 bases, leaving 6 bases between the germline ends. The CDR3 DNA follows: TGTGCCAGCAGCTTGGAGGGAAATAATTCACCCCTCCACTTT. As protein: CASSLEGNNSPLHF.

This clone was detected once. V is TRBV28 and J is TRBJ1-1; D not certain. This CDR3 contains 13 residues. V shed 6 bases and J shed 4 bases, with 12 bases lying between them. The V gene's germline CDR1 is MDHEN and CDR2 SYDVKM. The CDR3 DNA reads as TGTGCCAGCAGCCTTAACCTGGCCACTGAAGCTTTCTTT. Translation gives CASSLNLATEAFF.

The chain joins TRBV12-2 to TRBJ2-3; the table's D gene call, TRBD2, was not cross checked with the DNA. TRBV12-2 is termed a pseudogene. The CDR3 extends over 11 amino acids. CDR3 nucleotide sequence: TGTGCAAGGGTAGGCACAGATACGCAGTATTTT. It encodes CARVGTDTQYF.

The gene calls are TRBV6-5 and TRBJ2-5; possibly TRBD2 for D (5 bases). The CDR3 has 15 amino acids. V shed 2 bases and J shed 5 bases, with 15 bases lying between them. In germline, CDR1 is MNHEY, CDR2 SVGAGI. Here the CDR3 DNA reads TGTGCCAGCAGTTACGGCAAAGGAACGGGGGAGACCCAGTACTTC. Its protein product is CASSYGKGTGETQYF.

The chain uses TRBV10-3 and TRBJ2-3, with D unclear. Germline-derived CDR1 and CDR2 are ENHRY and SYGVKD. V was shortened by 9 bases and J by 2 bases, with 9 bases between the two germline ends. This CDR3 spans 12 amino acids. The CDR3 DNA reads as TGTGCCATTGCCTATAACACAGATACGCAGTATTTT. It translates to CAIAYNTDTQYF.

The rearrangement links TRBV5-1 to TRBJ2-2, with TRBD2 matching 7 bases. The CDR3 runs to 15 residues. The V gene's germline CDR1 is SGHRS and CDR2 YFSETQ. V lost 1 base, J lost 5 bases, and 5 bases stayed unmatched. CDR3 sequence: CASSLREAGTGELFF. CDR3 nucleotide sequence: TGCGCCAGCAGCTTGCGGGAGGCGGGGACCGGGGAGCTGTTTTTT. Together with reference TRBV5-1 and TRBJ2-2, the CDR3 gives the full variable domain: KAGVTQTPRYLIKTRGQQVTLSCSPISGHRSVSWYQQTPGQGLQFLFEYFSETQRNKGNFPGRFSGRQFSNSRSEMNVSTLELGDSALYLCASSLREAGTGELFFGEGSRLTVL.

This chain connects TRBV6-5 to TRBJ1-3, with D tentatively TRBD1 (5 bases). V was shortened by 2 bases and J by 2 bases, with 13 bases between the two germline ends. CDR3 length: 16 amino acids. The V gene's germline CDR1 is MNHEY and CDR2 SVGAGI. Written as DNA, the CDR3 is TGTGCCAGCAGTTACCACCCGGGACCCGCTGGAAACACCATATATTTT. This encodes CASSYHPGPAGNTIYF.

This chain links TRBV2 with TRBJ2-1, with 7 bases matching TRBD1. The CDR3 totals 16 residues. V was pared by 4 bases and J by 5 bases, with 11 bases of the junction left unmatched. Germline values: CDR1 SNHLY, CDR2 FYNNEI. CDR3: CASSGTRRGRDNEQFF. The DNA of the CDR3 is TGTGCCAGCAGTGGAACCCGCAGGGGGAGAGACAATGAGCAGTTCTTC. Filled out from reference TRBV2 and TRBJ2-1, the complete variable domain reads EPEVTQTPSHQVTQMGQEVILRCVPISNHLYFYWYRQILGQKVEFLVSFYNNEISEKSEIFDDQFSVERPDGSNFTLKIRSTKLEDSAMYFCASSGTRRGRDNEQFFGPGTRLTVL.

The rearrangement links TRBV18 to TRBJ1-2; TRBD1 aligns across 11 bases. V was pared by 2 bases and J by 3 bases, with 8 bases of the junction left unmatched. CDR1 and CDR2 (germline): KGHSH, LQKENI. This CDR3 has 17 residues. The CDR3 region has the DNA TGTGCCAGCTCACCAATATCCGGGACAGGGGGACACTATGGCTACACCTTC. As protein: CASSPISGTGGHYGYTF.

In DNA form, the CDR3 reads TGTGCCACCGCGCTAGCGTCAGATACGCAGTATTTT. As protein: CATALASDTQYF. The chain recombines TRBV6-6 with TRBJ2-3, with a weak D call TRBD2 (6 bases). The V end was cut by 10 bases, the J end by 4 bases, with 12 bases between. Per germline, CDR1 MNHNY and CDR2 SVGAGI (reference sequence). The CDR3 loop spans 12 amino acids.

In this sample, this clone turned up once. This sequence joins TRBV5-4 and TRBJ1-1, with D possibly matching TRBD1 (6 bases). Trimming stripped 3 bases from V and 5 bases from J, with 11 bases between. Germline CDR1 SGHNT, CDR2 YYREEE (reference sequence). CDR3 length: 13 residues. CDR3 sequence: CASSSLQGTEAFF. The CDR3 coding sequence is TGTGCCAGCAGCTCACTTCAGGGGACTGAAGCTTTCTTT.

This rearrangement joins TRBV6-5 to TRBJ2-5, with no clear D. The CDR3 has 13 residues. The V end was cut by 4 bases, the J end by 5 bases, with 11 bases between. Germline CDR1 is MNHEY and CDR2 is SVGAGI. The CDR3 is CASSSYLRETQYF. In DNA, the CDR3 is TGTGCCAGCAGTTCGTACCTTCGGGAGACCCAGTACTTC.

The chain employs TRBV7-2 and TRBJ2-7; tentative D call: TRBD1 (5 bases). CDR1 and CDR2 from the germline V gene are SGHTA and FQGNSA. The CDR3 is made up of 18 amino acids. Between the trimmed V and J ends, which lost 0 bases and 0 bases, there was a span of 18 bases. The CDR3 loop is CASSLAGRGSFDSYEQYF. Written as DNA, the CDR3 is TGTGCCAGCAGCTTAGCCGGTAGGGGCTCTTTCGACTCCTACGAGCAGTACTTC.

This clone showed up just once. This rearrangement joins TRBV6-5 to TRBJ1-2; TRBD1 agrees at 7 bases. This CDR3 comprises 14 residues. Germline-derived CDR1 and CDR2 are MNHEY and SVGAGI. The junction had 8 bases not matched to a gene; V was cut back by 2 bases and J by 8 bases. CDR3: CASSYERGRGGYTF. The CDR3 region has the DNA TGTGCCAGCAGTTACGAGAGGGGGCGCGGAGGCTACACCTTC.

This rearrangement joins TRBV28 to TRBJ2-5, with 7 bases matching TRBD2. CDR3 length: 15 residues. Trimming took 4 bases from V and 7 from J; bases not matched to a gene: 12. Germline values: CDR1 MDHEN, CDR2 SYDVKM. CDR3 nucleotides: TGTGCCAGCAGTTCCCCCCCCGCTAGCGGAGGGACCCAGTACTTC. Translated: CASSSPPASGGTQYF. Complete variable domain (other parts from reference TRBV28 and TRBJ2-5): DVKVTQSSRYLVKRTGEKVFLECVQDMDHENMFWYRQDPGLGLRLIYFSYDVKMKEKGDIPEGYSVSREKKERFSLILESASTNQTSMYLCASSSPPASGGTQYFGPGTRLLVL.

The rearrangement joins TRBV28 to TRBJ2-1; TRBD2 agrees at 10 bases. The CDR3 extends over 12 amino acids. With 7 bases clipped from V and 15 bases from J, the junction kept 9 bases outside the gene matches. Germline V gene sequence: CDR1 MDHEN, CDR2 SYDVKM. This CDR3 is CASKPGLAALFF. CDR3 bases: TGTGCCAGCAAACCTGGACTAGCGGCGCTGTTCTTC.